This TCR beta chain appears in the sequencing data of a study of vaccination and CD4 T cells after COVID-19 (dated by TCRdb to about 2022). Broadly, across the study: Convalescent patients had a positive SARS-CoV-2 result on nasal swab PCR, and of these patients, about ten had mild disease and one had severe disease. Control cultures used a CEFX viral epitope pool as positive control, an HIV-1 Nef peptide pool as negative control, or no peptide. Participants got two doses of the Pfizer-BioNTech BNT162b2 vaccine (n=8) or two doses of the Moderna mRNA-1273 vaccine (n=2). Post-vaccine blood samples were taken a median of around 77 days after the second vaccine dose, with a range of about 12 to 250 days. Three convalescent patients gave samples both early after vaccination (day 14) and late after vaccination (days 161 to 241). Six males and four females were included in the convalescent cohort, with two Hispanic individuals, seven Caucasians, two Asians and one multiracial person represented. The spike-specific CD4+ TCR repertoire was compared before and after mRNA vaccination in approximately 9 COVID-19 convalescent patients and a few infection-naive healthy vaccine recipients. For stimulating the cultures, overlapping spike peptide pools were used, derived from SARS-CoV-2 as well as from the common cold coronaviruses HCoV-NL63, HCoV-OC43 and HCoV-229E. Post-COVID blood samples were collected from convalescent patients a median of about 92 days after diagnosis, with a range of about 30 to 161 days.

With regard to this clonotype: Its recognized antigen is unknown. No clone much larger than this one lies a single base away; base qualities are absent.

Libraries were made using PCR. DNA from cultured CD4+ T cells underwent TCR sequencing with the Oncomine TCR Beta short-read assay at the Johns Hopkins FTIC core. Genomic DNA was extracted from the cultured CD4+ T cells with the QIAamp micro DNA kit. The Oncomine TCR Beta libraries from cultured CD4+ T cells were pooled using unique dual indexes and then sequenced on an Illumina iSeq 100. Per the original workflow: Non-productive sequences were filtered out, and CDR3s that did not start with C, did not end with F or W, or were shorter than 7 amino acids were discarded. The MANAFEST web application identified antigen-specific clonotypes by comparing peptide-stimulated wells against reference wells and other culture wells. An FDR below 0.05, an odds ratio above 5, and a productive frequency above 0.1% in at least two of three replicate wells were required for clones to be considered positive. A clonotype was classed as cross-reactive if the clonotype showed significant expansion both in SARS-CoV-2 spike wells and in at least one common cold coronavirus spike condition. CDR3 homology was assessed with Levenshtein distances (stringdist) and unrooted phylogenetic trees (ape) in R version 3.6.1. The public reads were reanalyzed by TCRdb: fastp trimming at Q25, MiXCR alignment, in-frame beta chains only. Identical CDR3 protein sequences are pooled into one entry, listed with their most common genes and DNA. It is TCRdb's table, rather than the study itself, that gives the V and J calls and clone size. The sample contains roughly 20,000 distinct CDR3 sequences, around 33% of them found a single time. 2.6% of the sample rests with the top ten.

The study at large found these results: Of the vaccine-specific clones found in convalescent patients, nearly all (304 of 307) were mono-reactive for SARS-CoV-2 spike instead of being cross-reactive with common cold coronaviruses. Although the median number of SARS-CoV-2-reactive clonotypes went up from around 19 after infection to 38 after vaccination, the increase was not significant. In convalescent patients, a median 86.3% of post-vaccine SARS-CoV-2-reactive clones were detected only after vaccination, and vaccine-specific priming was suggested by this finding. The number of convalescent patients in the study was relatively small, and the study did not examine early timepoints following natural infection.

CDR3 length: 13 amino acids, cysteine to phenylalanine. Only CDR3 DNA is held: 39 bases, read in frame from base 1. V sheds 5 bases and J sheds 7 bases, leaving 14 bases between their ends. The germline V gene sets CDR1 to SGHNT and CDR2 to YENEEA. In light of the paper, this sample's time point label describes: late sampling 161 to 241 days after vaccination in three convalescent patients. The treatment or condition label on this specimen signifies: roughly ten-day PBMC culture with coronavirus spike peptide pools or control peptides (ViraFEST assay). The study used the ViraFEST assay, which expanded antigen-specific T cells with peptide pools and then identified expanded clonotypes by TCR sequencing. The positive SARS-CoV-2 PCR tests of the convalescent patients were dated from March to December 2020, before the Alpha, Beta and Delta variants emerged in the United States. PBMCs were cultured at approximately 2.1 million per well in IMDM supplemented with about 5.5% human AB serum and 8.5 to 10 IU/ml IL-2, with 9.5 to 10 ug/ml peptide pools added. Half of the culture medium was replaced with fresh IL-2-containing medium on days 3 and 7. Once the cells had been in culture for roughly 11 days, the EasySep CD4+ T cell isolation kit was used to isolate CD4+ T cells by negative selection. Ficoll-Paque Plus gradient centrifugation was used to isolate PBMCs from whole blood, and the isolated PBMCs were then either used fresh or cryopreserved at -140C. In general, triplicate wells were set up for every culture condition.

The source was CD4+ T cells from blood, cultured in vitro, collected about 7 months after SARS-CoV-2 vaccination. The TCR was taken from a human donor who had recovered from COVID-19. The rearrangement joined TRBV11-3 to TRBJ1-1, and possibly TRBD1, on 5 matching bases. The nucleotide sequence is TGTGCCAGCAGCCACCGGGCCCAGGGTGAAGCTTTCTTT. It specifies CASSHRAQGEAFF.